This T cell receptor (beta chain) was captured in a study of shared clonotypes between healthy human individuals. Overall study findings and caveats: Since donors were few, the genetic and exposure-history diversity represented was limited.

Input per replicate PCR of unsorted PBMC was roughly 300 ng DNA, corresponding to 32,000 or so T cell genomes. Produced via immunoSEQ multiplex PCR; TCRdb's table is partial and in-frame only. The profile shows approximately 510,000 clones, less than 85% of them singletons. This CDR3 has 14 residues. The V end lost 0 bases, the J end lost 5 bases, and 11 bases lay between the germline ends. Germline V gene lookup returns CDR1 LGHNA and CDR2 YSLEER. Of note for this clone: The target antigen is unknown.

What was sequenced was PBMCs. The receptor was derived from a woman aged 40 to 55 in good health. Some clones in this sample may be carry-over from other donors' samples. V usage is TRBV4-3 and J usage is TRBJ2-7; D remains ambiguous. The CDR3 loop reads CASSQEPEWDEQYF. The CDR3 DNA follows: TGCGCCAGCAGCCAAGAGCCCGAGTGGGACGAGCAGTACTTC.